Each of the 22 T cell receptor beta chains below was sequenced from the same sample in a study of blood T cell repertoires in COVID-19. Sequenced by immunoSEQ multiplex PCR; TCRdb stores in-frame clones only, minus some. The table lists a few hundred thousand clones, 88% of them singletons. The sample consisted of peripheral blood. These TCRs come from a woman between 25 and 40 years old who had recovered from COVID-19.

This clone was seen a handful of times. The chain is built from TRBV19 and TRBJ2-1; maybe TRBD1 (5 bases). V was shortened by 8 bases and J by 4 bases, with 9 bases between the two germline ends. From germline, CDR1 is LNHDA and CDR2 SQIVND (reference sequence). The CDR3 extends over 12 amino acids. The CDR3 is CASAPGYNEQFF. The CDR3 DNA reads as TGTGCCAGTGCCCCAGGGTACAATGAGCAGTTCTTC.

The chain carries TRBV5-1 and TRBJ1-5; 7 positions match TRBD1. Germline assignment: CDR1 SGHRS and CDR2 YFSETQ. The V segment lost 0 bases and the J segment 16 bases; nucleotides outside the gene matches: 13. The CDR3 has 14 amino acids. The CDR3 spells CASSLEGRGDSKHF. CDR3 nucleotides: TGCGCCAGCAGCTTGGAGGGCAGGGGGGATTCAAAACATTTT.

V and J are TRBV19 and TRBJ1-6; D is uncertain. V was cut by 1 base and J by 8 bases, with 12 bases left in between. This CDR3 is 15 amino acids long. Germline-derived CDR1 and CDR2 are LNHDA and SQIVND (reference sequence). The chain's CDR3 is CASSIGTRSDSPLHF. The CDR3 DNA is TGTGCCAGTAGTATAGGTACCAGGTCGGATTCACCCCTCCACTTT.

CDR3 nucleotides: TGTGCCAGCAGCTTAGCGCTATCTAACACTGAAGCTTTCTTT. Amino acids: CASSLALSNTEAFF. The chain employs TRBV7-9 and TRBJ1-1, with no clear D. V lost 0 bases and J lost 2, with 7 bases in between. The V gene's germline CDR1 is SEHNR and CDR2 FQNEAQ (reference sequence). CDR3 length: 14 residues.

The rearrangement joins TRBV14 to TRBJ1-5; tentative D call: TRBD1 (5 bases). This CDR3 spans 18 amino acids. Trimming cost V 4 bases and J 1 base, with 20 bases left between them. Germline CDR1 and CDR2: SGHDN and FVKESK. The CDR3 DNA reads TGTGCCAGCAGCCTGATCCCCCGTAGGGGAAGAAGCAATCAGCCCCAGCATTTT. It translates to CASSLIPRRGRSNQPQHF.

The rearrangement uses TRBV7-2 and TRBJ2-7; the D is unclear. V was shortened by 2 bases and J by 5 bases, with 13 bases between the two germline ends. This CDR3 contains 14 residues. The V gene's germline CDR1 is SGHTA and CDR2 FQGNSA. The CDR3 here is CASSLPPVLDEQYF. DNA for the CDR3: TGTGCCAGCAGCTTACCCCCAGTCCTTGACGAGCAGTACTTC. The full variable domain, in which reference TRBV7-2 and TRBJ2-7 provide the parts outside the CDR3, is GAGVSQSPSNKVTEKGKDVELRCDPISGHTALYWYRQSLGQGLEFLIYFQGNSAPDKSGLPSDRFSAERTGGSVSTLTIQRTQQEDSAVYLCASSLPPVLDEQYFGPGTRLTVT.

The chain combines TRBV6-5 with TRBJ2-7, with D possibly matching TRBD1 (6 bases). The CDR3 has 14 residues. Germline V lookup: CDR1 MNHEY, CDR2 SVGAGI. V gave up 7 bases and J gave up 2 bases, with 15 bases separating them. The CDR3 nucleotides are TGTGCCAGCAAGATGGACAGAAATACCTACGAGCAGTACTTC. Amino acid sequence: CASKMDRNTYEQYF.

CDR3 loop: CASSLDGWAGGYTF. CDR3 DNA: TGTGCCAGCAGCTTAGATGGTTGGGCTGGAGGCTACACCTTC. V gene TRBV11-2 combines with J gene TRBJ1-2; no clear D gene. The germline V gene encodes CDR1 SGHAT and CDR2 FQNNGV. This CDR3 spans 14 amino acids. Trimming cost V 0 bases and J 8 bases, with 13 bases left between them.

V is TRBV11-2 and J is TRBJ2-5, with 9 bases fitting TRBD2. With 5 bases clipped from V and 1 base from J, the junction kept 14 bases outside the gene matches. This CDR3 has 18 residues. Per germline, CDR1 SGHAT and CDR2 FQNNGV. In nucleotides, the CDR3 is TGTGCCAGCAGCCCCGTGGCGGGGGGGCCACTAACCCAAGAGACCCAGTACTTC. Its protein product is CASSPVAGGPLTQETQYF.

V gene TRBV19 combines with J gene TRBJ2-1, with D possibly TRBD1 on 6 matching bases. Trimming shortened V by 5 bases and J by 8 bases, and 13 bases separated the two germline ends. The CDR3 runs 13 residues. Germline V gene lookup returns CDR1 LNHDA and CDR2 SQIVND (reference sequence). The CDR3, as DNA: TGTGCCAGTAGTTTAAAACAGGGTTATGAGCAGTTCTTC. This sequence encodes CASSLKQGYEQFF.

This clone was found once. The J gene is TRBJ2-7, the V gene TRBV5-1, with TRBD2 as a possible D gene (5 bases). The CDR3 covers 14 residues. The V end was cut by 3 bases, the J end by 0 bases, with 10 bases between. The V gene's germline CDR1 is SGHRS and CDR2 YFSETQ. Here the CDR3 DNA reads TGCGCCAGCAGCTCCCTGGGAGTCTCCTACGAGCAGTACTTC. Amino acid sequence: CASSSLGVSYEQYF.

This clone was found a few times. The CDR3 reads CASSFQNQPQHF. The CDR3, as DNA: TGTGCCAGCAGTTTCCAGAATCAGCCCCAGCATTTT. The genes are TRBV27 and TRBJ1-5; no clear D gene. V was trimmed by 3 bases and J by 4 bases, leaving 4 bases between them. Looked up from germline, CDR1 is MNHEY and CDR2 is SMNVEV (reference sequence). This CDR3 spans 12 amino acids.

V usage is TRBV19 and J usage is TRBJ2-1; 12 nucleotides match TRBD2. V shed 6 bases and J 7 bases; nucleotides not matched to a gene: 19. CDR3 length equals 19 residues. CDR1 LNHDA and CDR2 SQIVND come from the germline V gene (reference sequence). CDR3 residues: CASSLGQARTSGGRNEQFF. DNA of the CDR3: TGTGCCAGTAGCTTAGGACAGGCCCGAACTAGCGGGGGGCGAAATGAGCAGTTCTTC.

The chain uses TRBV5-1 and TRBJ2-5; 13 positions agree with TRBD2. Germline values: CDR1 SGHRS, CDR2 YFSETQ. The CDR3 loop spans 16 amino acids. Trimming removed 4 bases from V and 7 bases from J; junction bases left unmatched: 10. In DNA, the CDR3 is TGCGCCAGCAGCCCATCGACTAGCGGGGGGATCGGGACCCAGTACTTC. Its protein is CASSPSTSGGIGTQYF.

V gene TRBV29-1 combines with J gene TRBJ1-6; D might be TRBD1 (6 bases). The CDR3 sequence is 12 residues long. V was cut by 7 bases and J by 7 bases, with 11 bases left in between. CDR1 SQVTM and CDR2 ANQGSEA come from the germline V gene. The CDR3 loop is CSARDNNSPLHF. The DNA of the CDR3 is TGCAGCGCCCGGGACAACAATTCACCCCTCCACTTT.

The chain carries TRBV28 and TRBJ1-5; a weak D match, TRBD1 (6 bases). The CDR3 consists of 16 residues. The V gene's germline CDR1 is MDHEN and CDR2 SYDVKM. Trimming shortened V by 7 bases and J by 3 bases, and 19 bases separated the two germline ends. The CDR3 loop is CASTGIEGGNNQPQHF. The CDR3 region has the DNA TGTGCCAGCACTGGGATTGAGGGGGGGAACAATCAGCCCCAGCATTTT.

Here the CDR3 reads CASSVNSNTEAFF. In DNA, the CDR3 is TGTGCCAGCAGTGTCAACAGTAACACTGAAGCTTTCTTT. This chain uses TRBV6-4 with TRBJ1-1, with D hard to call. Germline lookup yields CDR1 MRHNA and CDR2 SNTAGT. CDR3 length: 13 amino acids. Trimming stripped 4 bases from V and 2 bases from J, with 8 bases between.

V is TRBV5-1 and J is TRBJ2-5; D might be TRBD2 (6 bases). Between the trimmed V and J ends, which lost 1 base and 4 bases, there was a span of 11 bases. The CDR3 contains 14 residues. Germline V CDR1 and CDR2: SGHRS, YFSETQ. CDR3 sequence (DNA): TGCGCCAGCAGCTTGAGGGCGGGGCCAGAGACCCAGTACTTC. This encodes CASSLRAGPETQYF.

V usage is TRBV12-3 or TRBV12-4 and J usage is TRBJ1-1; D is undetermined. This CDR3 is built from 13 residues. V was cut by 5 bases and J by 7 bases, with 14 bases left in between. The CDR3 region is CASSPTTRGEAFF. CDR3 nucleotide sequence: TGTGCCAGCAGTCCCACCACCCGAGGTGAAGCTTTCTTT.

V and J are TRBV28 and TRBJ1-4, with 9 nucleotides matching TRBD1. The CDR3 spans 14 residues. Germline values: CDR1 MDHEN, CDR2 SYDVKM. With V trimmed by 6 bases and J by 8 bases, 7 bases remained unmatched. The chain's CDR3 is CASRGTGREEKLFF. DNA of the CDR3: TGTGCCAGCAGGGGGACAGGGAGGGAGGAAAAACTGTTTTTT.

Here the CDR3 DNA reads TGTGCCAGCAGTTACCGGGCTATGGGGCGAGAGACCCAGTACTTC. Translation: CASSYRAMGRETQYF. The chain carries TRBV6-2 or TRBV6-3 and TRBJ2-5; D perhaps matches TRBD1 (5 bases). In germline, CDR1 is MNHEY, CDR2 SVGEGT. The CDR3 contains 15 residues. Deletions cut 2 bases from V and 4 bases from J, with 14 bases between.

This clone appeared a few times. The chain has TRBV15 and TRBJ2-5, with 7 positions matching TRBD2. V gave up 0 bases and J gave up 5 bases; unmatched junction bases: 6. Germline V CDR1 and CDR2: LNHNV, YYDKDF (reference sequence). The CDR3 spans 15 residues. The CDR3 here is CATSRDRLAYETQYF. The DNA of the CDR3 is TGTGCCACCAGCAGAGATCGACTAGCTTACGAGACCCAGTACTTC.